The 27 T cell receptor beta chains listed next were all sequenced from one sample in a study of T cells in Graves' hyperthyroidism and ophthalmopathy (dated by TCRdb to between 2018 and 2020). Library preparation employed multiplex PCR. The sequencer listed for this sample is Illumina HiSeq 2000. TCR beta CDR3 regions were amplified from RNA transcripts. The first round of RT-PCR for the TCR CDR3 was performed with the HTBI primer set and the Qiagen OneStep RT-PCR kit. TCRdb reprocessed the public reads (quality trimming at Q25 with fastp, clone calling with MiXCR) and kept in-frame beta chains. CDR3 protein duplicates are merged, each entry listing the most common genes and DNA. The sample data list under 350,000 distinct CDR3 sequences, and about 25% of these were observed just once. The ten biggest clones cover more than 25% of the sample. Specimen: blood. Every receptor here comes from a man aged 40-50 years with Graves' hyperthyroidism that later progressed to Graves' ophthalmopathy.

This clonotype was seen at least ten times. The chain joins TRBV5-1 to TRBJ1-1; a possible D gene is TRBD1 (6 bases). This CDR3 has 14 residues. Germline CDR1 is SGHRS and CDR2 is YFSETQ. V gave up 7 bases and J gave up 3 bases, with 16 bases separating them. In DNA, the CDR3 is TGCGCCAGCGGACCAACAGGGTACGACACTGAAGCTTTCTTT. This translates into CASGPTGYDTEAFF. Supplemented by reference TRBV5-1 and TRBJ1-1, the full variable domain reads KAGVTQTPRYLIKTRGQQVTLSCSPISGHRSVSWYQQTPGQGLQFLFEYFSETQRNKGNFPGRFSGRQFSNSRSEMNVSTLELGDSALYLCASGPTGYDTEAFFGQGTRLTVV.

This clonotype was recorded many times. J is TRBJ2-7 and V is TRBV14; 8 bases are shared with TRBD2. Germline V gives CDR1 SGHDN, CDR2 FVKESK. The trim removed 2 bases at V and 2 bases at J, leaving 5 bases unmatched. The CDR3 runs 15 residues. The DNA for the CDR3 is TGTGCCAGCAGCCAAATTAGCGGGGTTCCCTACGAGCAGTACTTC. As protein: CASSQISGVPYEQYF.

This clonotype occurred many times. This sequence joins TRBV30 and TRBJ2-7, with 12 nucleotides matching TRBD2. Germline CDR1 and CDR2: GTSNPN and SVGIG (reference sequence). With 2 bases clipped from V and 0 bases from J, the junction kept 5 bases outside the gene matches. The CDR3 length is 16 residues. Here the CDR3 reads CAWSFGLAGISYEQYF. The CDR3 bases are TGTGCCTGGAGTTTCGGACTAGCGGGAATCTCCTACGAGCAGTACTTC.

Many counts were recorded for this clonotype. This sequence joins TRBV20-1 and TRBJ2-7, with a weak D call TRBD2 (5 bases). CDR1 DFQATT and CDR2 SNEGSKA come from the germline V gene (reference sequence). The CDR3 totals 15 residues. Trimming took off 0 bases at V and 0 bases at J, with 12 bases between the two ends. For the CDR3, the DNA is TGCAGTGCTAGAGATCCGGGGAGAGACTCCTACGAGCAGTACTTC. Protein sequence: CSARDPGRDSYEQYF.

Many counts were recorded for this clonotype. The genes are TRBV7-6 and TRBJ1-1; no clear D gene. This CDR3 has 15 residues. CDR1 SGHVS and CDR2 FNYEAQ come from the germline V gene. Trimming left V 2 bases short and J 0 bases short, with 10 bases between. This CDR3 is CASSLSAAMNTEAFF. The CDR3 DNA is TGTGCCAGCAGCTTATCGGCAGCGATGAACACTGAAGCTTTCTTT.

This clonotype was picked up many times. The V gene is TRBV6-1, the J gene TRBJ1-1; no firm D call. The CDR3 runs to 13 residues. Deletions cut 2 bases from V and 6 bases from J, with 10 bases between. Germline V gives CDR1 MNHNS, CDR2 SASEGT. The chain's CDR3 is CASSEKGLAEAFF. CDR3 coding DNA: TGTGCCAGCAGTGAAAAGGGTCTCGCTGAAGCTTTCTTT.

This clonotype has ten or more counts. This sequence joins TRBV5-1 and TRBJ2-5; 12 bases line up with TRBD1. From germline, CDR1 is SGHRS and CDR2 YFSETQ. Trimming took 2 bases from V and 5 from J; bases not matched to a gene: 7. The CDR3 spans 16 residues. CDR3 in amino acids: CASSFTGTGGMETQYF. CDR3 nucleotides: TGCGCCAGCAGCTTCACCGGGACAGGGGGCATGGAGACCCAGTACTTC.

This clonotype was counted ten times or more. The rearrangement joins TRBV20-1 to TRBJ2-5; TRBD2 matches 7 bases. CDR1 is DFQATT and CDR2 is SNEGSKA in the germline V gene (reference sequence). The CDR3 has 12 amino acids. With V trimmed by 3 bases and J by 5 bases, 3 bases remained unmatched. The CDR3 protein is CSARTSWETQYF. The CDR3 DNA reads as TGCAGTGCTAGGACTAGCTGGGAGACCCAGTACTTC.

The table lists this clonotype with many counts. The CDR3 loop reads CASSSPSDRGRGYTF. CDR3 DNA sequence: TGTGCCAGCAGTTCGCCCTCGGACAGGGGGCGAGGCTACACCTTC. The chain recombines TRBV6-5 with TRBJ1-2, with 11 bases that match TRBD1. This CDR3 spans 15 amino acids. Germline CDR1 is MNHEY and CDR2 is SVGAGI. The ends lost 4 bases at V and 8 bases at J; junction bases unmatched: 9.

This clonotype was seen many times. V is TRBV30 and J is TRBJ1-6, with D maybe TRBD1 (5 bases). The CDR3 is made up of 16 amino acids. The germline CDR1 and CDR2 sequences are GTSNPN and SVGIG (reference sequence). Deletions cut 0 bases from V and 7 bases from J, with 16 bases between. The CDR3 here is CAWSVPPRGSNSPLHF. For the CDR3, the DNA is TGTGCCTGGAGTGTACCCCCACGGGGGTCCAATTCACCCCTCCACTTT.

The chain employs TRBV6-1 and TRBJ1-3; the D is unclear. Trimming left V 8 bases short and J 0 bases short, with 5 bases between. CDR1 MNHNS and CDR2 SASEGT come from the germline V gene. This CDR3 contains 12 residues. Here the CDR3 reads CASLGSGNTIYF. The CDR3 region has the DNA TGTGCCAGCCTAGGCTCTGGAAACACCATATATTTT.

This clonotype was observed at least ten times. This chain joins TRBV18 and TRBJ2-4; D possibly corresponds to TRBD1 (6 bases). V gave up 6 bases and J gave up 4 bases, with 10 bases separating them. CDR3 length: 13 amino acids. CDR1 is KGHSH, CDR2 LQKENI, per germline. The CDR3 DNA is TGTGCCAGCTCCCTGGACAGTAAAAACATTCAGTACTTC. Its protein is CASSLDSKNIQYF.

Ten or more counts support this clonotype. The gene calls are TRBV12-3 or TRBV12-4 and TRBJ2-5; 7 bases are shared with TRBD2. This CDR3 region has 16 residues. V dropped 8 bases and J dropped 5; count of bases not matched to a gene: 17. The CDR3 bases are TGTGCCAGCGCTCGGTCAGGCGGGAGAGGGTGGGAGACCCAGTACTTC. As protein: CASARSGGRGWETQYF.

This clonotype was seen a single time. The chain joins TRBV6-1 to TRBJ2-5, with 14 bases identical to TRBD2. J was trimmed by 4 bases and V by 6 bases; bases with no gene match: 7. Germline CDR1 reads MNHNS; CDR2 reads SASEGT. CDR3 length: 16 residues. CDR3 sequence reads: CASSHLGLAGVETQYF. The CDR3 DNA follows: TGTGCCAGCAGCCACTTGGGACTAGCGGGAGTAGAGACCCAGTACTTC.

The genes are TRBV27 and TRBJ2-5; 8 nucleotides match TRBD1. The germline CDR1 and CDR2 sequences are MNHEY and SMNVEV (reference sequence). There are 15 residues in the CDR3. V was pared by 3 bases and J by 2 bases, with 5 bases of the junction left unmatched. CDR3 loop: CASSLFTGGQETQYF. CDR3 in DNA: TGTGCCAGCAGTTTGTTCACAGGGGGGCAAGAGACCCAGTACTTC.

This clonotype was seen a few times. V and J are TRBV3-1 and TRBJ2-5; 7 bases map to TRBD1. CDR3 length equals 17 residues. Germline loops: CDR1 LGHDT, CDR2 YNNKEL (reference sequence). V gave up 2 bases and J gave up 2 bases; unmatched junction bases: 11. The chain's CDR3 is CASSQLKGAGYQETQYF. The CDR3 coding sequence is TGTGCCAGCAGCCAATTGAAGGGGGCAGGGTATCAAGAGACCCAGTACTTC.

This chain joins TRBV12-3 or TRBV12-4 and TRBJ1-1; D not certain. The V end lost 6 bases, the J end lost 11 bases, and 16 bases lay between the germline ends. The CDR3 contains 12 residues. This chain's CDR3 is CASSRERLEAFF. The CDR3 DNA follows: TGTGCCAGCAGCCGAGAGCGGCTAGAGGCTTTCTTT.

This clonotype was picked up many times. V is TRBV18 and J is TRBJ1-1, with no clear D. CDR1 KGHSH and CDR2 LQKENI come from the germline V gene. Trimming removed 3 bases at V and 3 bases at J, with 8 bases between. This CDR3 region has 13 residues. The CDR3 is CASSPSQDTEAFF. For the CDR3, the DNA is TGTGCCAGCTCACCCAGTCAGGACACTGAAGCTTTCTTT.

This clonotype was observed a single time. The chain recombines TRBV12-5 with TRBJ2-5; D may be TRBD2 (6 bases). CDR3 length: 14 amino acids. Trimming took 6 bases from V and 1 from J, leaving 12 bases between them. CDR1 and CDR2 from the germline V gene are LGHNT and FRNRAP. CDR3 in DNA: TGTGCTAGTGGGGTCGGGGGAGGCCAAGAGACCCAGTACTTC. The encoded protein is CASGVGGGQETQYF.

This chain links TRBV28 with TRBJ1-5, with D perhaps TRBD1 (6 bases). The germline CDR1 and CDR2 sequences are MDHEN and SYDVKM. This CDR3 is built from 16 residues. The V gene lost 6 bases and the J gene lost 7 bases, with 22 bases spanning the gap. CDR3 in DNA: TGTGCCAGCAGCCCGGGGGGGGCCAGCCCCAGACAGCCCCAGCATTTT. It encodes CASSPGGASPRQPQHF.

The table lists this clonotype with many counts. The CDR3 coding sequence is TGCAGTGCTAGGCCAGGGACAAATTCACCCCTCCACTTT. It specifies CSARPGTNSPLHF. This sequence joins TRBV20-1 and TRBJ1-6, with D tentatively TRBD1 (6 bases). Germline V gene data show CDR1 as DFQATT and CDR2 as SNEGSKA (reference sequence). Trimming cost V 3 bases and J 7 bases, with 10 bases left between them. CDR3 length: 13 amino acids.

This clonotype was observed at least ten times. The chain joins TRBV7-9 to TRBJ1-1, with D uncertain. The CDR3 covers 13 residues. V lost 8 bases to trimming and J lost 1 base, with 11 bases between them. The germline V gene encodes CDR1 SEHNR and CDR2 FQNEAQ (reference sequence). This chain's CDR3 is CASFRTANTEAFF. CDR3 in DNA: TGTGCCAGCTTTAGGACGGCGAACACTGAAGCTTTCTTT.

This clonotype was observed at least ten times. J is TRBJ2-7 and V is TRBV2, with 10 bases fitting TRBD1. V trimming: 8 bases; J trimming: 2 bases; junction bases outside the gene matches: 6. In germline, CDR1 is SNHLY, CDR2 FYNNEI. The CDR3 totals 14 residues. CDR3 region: CASRTGTGAYEQYF. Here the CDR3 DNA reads TGTGCCAGCCGGACCGGGACAGGGGCCTACGAGCAGTACTTC. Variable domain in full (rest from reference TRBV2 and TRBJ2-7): EPEVTQTPSHQVTQMGQEVILRCVPISNHLYFYWYRQILGQKVEFLVSFYNNEISEKSEIFDDQFSVERPDGSNFTLKIRSTKLEDSAMYFCASRTGTGAYEQYFGPGTRLTVT.

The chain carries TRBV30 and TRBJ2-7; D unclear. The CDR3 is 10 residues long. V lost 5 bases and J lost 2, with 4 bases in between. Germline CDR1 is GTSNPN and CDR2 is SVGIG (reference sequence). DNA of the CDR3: TGTGCCTGGGGCACCTACGAGCAGTACTTC. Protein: CAWGTYEQYF.

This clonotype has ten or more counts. CDR3 nucleotides: TGTGCCAGCAGGATGGACGGTAACACCGGGGAGCTGTTTTTT. The encoded protein is CASRMDGNTGELFF. The rearrangement links TRBV2 to TRBJ2-2; no clear D. The CDR3 runs to 14 residues. Trimming took 6 bases from V and 2 from J, leaving 10 bases between them. From germline, CDR1 is SNHLY and CDR2 FYNNEI.

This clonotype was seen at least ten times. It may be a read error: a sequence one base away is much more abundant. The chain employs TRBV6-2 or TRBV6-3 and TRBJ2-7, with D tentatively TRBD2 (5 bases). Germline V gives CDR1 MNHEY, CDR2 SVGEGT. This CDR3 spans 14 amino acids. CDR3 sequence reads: CASGYPREAYEQYF. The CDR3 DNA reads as TGTGCCAGCGGTTACCCTCGGGAAGCCTACGAGCAGTACTTC.

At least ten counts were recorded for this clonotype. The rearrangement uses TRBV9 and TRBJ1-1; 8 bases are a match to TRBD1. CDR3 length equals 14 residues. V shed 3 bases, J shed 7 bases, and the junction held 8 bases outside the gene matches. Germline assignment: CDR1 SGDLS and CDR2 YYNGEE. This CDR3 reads CASSARTGFGEAFF. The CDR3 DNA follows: TGTGCCAGCAGCGCCCGGACAGGGTTTGGTGAAGCTTTCTTT.